The next 13 T cell receptor beta chains were all read from a single sample in a study of metastatic and nonmetastatic thyroid tumors (dated by TCRdb to about 2020). None of the patients had been given any treatment before thyroid surgery. The library was made by PCR. Reads for this sample came from an Illumina HiSeq 4000. TCRdb passed the public sequencing reads through fastp at Q25 and MiXCR, retaining productive beta sequences. This sample comprises tens of thousands of clones, around 25% of them detected only once. The ten largest clones capture 9.2% of the sample. Source material: blood. These TCRs come from a female donor with papillary thyroid cancer or a benign thyroid nodule (not recorded which). Some clones in this sample may be carry-over from other donors' samples.

Concerning this clone: An end of the junction differs from the germline gene, which may be a read error. This sequence joins TRBV11-2 and TRBJ2-3, with TRBD1 matching over 7 bases. Germline V lookup: CDR1 SGHAT, CDR2 FQNNGV. This CDR3 contains 20 residues. The CDR3 DNA sequence: TGTGCCAGCAGCTTAGACAGGGGGTTAACGGGACAGAGGAGCACAGATACGCATTATTTT. This codes for CASSLDRGLTGQRSTDTHYF.

The CDR3 DNA sequence: TGTGCCAGCAGAGGGTGGGTTTCACCCCTCCACTTT. It translates to CASRGWVSPLHF. The rearrangement uses TRBV7-2 and TRBJ1-6, with D uncertain. Trimming took 6 bases from V and 9 from J, leaving 9 bases between them. Germline CDR1 is SGHTA and CDR2 is FQGNSA. This CDR3 region has 12 residues.

Ten or more counts support this clone. The chain has TRBV6-1 and TRBJ1-6; no definite D call. Germline lookup yields CDR1 MNHNS and CDR2 SASEGT. V was pared by 7 bases and J by 9 bases, with 16 bases between. The length of the CDR3 is 14 residues. CDR3: CASITPVGVSPLHF. For the CDR3, the DNA is TGTGCCAGCATCACGCCAGTTGGCGTTTCACCCCTCCACTTT.

The CDR3 bases are TGTGCCAGCAGACGGAGGGCTTTCCTTTTTTTTTTTTCTCCGCGTAAATATGGCTACACCTTC. It encodes CASRRRAFLFFFSPRKYGYTF. This chain uses TRBV25-1 with TRBJ1-2; no firm D call. Germline CDR1 is MGHDK and CDR2 is SYGVNS. The CDR3 has 21 amino acids. V was shortened by 6 bases and J by 5 bases, with 37 bases between the two germline ends.

The V gene is TRBV3-1, the J gene TRBJ2-3; perhaps TRBD2 as D (6 bases). The germline CDR1 and CDR2 sequences are LGHDT and YNNKEL (reference sequence). The CDR3 contains 15 residues. V was pared by 3 bases and J by 3 bases, with 13 bases between. In DNA form, the CDR3 reads TGTGCCAGCAGCCAGGTATCGGGGGTAACAGATACGCAGTATTTT. Translation gives CASSQVSGVTDTQYF.

The table lists this clone with many counts. This chain connects TRBV5-1 to TRBJ2-1; TRBD2 matches at 9 bases. The CDR3 runs to 14 residues. The germline CDR1 and CDR2 sequences are SGHRS and YFSETQ. Germline trimming cut 4 bases from V and 8 bases from J; bases unmatched to any gene: 7. CDR3 protein: CASSLPAGGHEQFF. In DNA form, the CDR3 reads TGCGCCAGCAGCCTACCAGCGGGAGGCCATGAGCAGTTCTTC.

This clone appeared many times. This sequence joins TRBV15 and TRBJ1-2; TRBD1 is a possible D gene (6 bases). The germline V gene encodes CDR1 LNHNV and CDR2 YYDKDF (reference sequence). The CDR3 has 16 residues. With 4 bases removed from V and 4 bases from J, the gap between germline ends came to 19 bases. Here the CDR3 DNA reads TGTGCCACCAGCAAGGGCAAGGGGGGAACCATCTATGGCTACACCTTC. This sequence encodes CATSKGKGGTIYGYTF.

This clone has ten or more counts. Being one base from a much bigger clone, this may be a read error. This chain links TRBV25-1 with TRBJ1-5; D gene uncertain. Trimming left V 1 base short and J 8 bases short, with 18 bases between. CDR3 length equals 16 residues. The V gene's germline CDR1 is MGHDK and CDR2 SYGVNS. The CDR3 loop is CASSECGQVKVKPQHF. In nucleotides, the CDR3 is TGTGCCAGCAGTGAATGTGGGCAGGTAAAAGTCAAGCCCCAGCATTTT.

This clone occurred many times. This rearrangement joins TRBV18 to TRBJ1-1; weak D call: TRBD1 (5 bases). The CDR3 covers 18 residues. V dropped 3 bases and J dropped 7 bases, with 27 bases sitting between them. The V gene's germline CDR1 is KGHSH and CDR2 LQKENI. DNA for the CDR3: TGTGCCAGCTCACCCCTCCCCGGGGGGTCAGAGTCCGAGGGTGAAGCTTTCTTT. This gives the protein CASSPLPGGSESEGEAFF.

The table lists this clone with many counts. J is TRBJ2-2 and V is TRBV3-1; unclear D gene. The CDR3 is made up of 12 amino acids. Germline assignment: CDR1 LGHDT and CDR2 YNNKEL (reference sequence). Between the trimmed V and J ends, which lost 1 base and 7 bases, there was a span of 4 bases. CDR3 nucleotides: TGTGCCAGCAGCCAAGGGAACGGGGAGCTGTTTTTT. Translating it yields CASSQGNGELFF. Using reference TRBV3-1 and TRBJ2-2 for the parts outside the CDR3, the full variable domain is DTAVSQTPKYLVTQMGNDKSIKCEQNLGHDTMYWYKQDSKKFLKIMFSYNNKELIINETVPNRFSPKSPDKAHLNLHINSLELGDSAVYFCASSQGNGELFFGEGSRLTVL.

Many counts were recorded for this clone. The chain links TRBV28 to TRBJ1-1, with a tentative D call TRBD1 (5 bases). CDR3 length equals 13 residues. CDR1 is MDHEN and CDR2 is SYDVKM in the germline V gene. Between the trimmed V and J ends, which lost 8 bases and 5 bases, there was a span of 15 bases. The CDR3, as DNA: TGTGCCAGCCGAAGTAGGGGAAGGACTGAAGCTTTCTTT. It yields the protein CASRSRGRTEAFF.

The J gene is TRBJ2-2, the V gene TRBV11-2; D is perhaps TRBD2 (5 bases). Trimming took off 5 bases at V and 0 bases at J, with 16 bases between the two ends. From germline, CDR1 is SGHAT and CDR2 FQNNGV. The CDR3 extends over 17 amino acids. Here the CDR3 reads CASSPAPGISNTGELFF. The CDR3 DNA follows: TGTGCCAGCAGCCCCGCCCCGGGGATATCGAACACCGGGGAGCTGTTTTTT.

This clone has ten or more counts. Being one base from a much bigger clone, this may be a read error. The same CDR3 can be traced to other DNA sequences in this sample. This chain connects TRBV9 to TRBJ2-1, with D perhaps being TRBD1 or TRBD2 (5 bases each). The CDR3 has 15 amino acids. Germline CDR1 and CDR2: SGDLS and YYNGEE. The DNA of the CDR3 is TGTGCCAGCAGCGCCCAGGGTGGAGGCTACAACGAGCAGTTCTTC. The encoded protein is CASSAQGGGYNEQFF.